The source of this T cell receptor beta chain is a study of blood T cells in healthy people across ages. From germline, CDR1 is MNHNY and CDR2 SVGAGI (reference sequence). The CDR3 spans 14 residues. Using a J-beta primer mix together with a sample-barcoded 5' primer, a second PCR was run for about 6 to 11 cycles. One entry per CDR3 protein, called by TCRdb with MiXCR from the 5' RACE reads. The sample consists of about 970,000 distinct CDR3 sequences, roughly 51% of them appearing once. The chain uses TRBV6-6 and TRBJ2-4; D possibly matches TRBD1 or TRBD2 (5 bases each). The DNA end lines up better with TRBJ2-7; the J call may be wrong. The sequence was obtained from an older woman in good health. Sequenced input: blood. CDR3 sequence: CASSYGARRNEQYF. CDR3 nucleotides: TGTGCCAGCAGTTACGGGGCGCGGAGGAACGAGCAGTACTTC.